The clone carrying this T cell receptor (beta chain) has more than one count but fewer than ten. Its antigen is unknown. TCR beta CDR3 regions were amplified from RNA transcripts. The study used the HTBI primer set for a first-round RT-PCR of the TCR CDR3. MiXCR, applied by TCRdb to the multiplex PCR reads, yields one record per CDR3 protein. This sample has more than 300,000 distinct CDR3 sequences, with more than 11% found just once. The data were obtained in a study of T cells in Graves' hyperthyroidism and ophthalmopathy. General study results and limits: Blood also carried most thyroid clonotypes expanded above 0.001. A 13 V-J signature model discriminated ophthalmopathy versus stable hyperthyroidism. Ophthalmopathy got predicted by the model a median 6.5 months before its onset.

Thyroid ultrasound, orbital computed tomography, clinical symptoms, and serum thyroxine and TRAb underpinned diagnoses. Sequencing was carried out using blood. This clonotype was sampled from a woman aged 55-69 years with Graves' hyperthyroidism.

CDR3 loop: CSASDNYGYTF. The DNA for the CDR3 is TGCAGTGCTAGCGATAACTATGGCTACACCTTC. J is TRBJ1-2 and V is TRBV20-1; D is undetermined. This CDR3 has 11 amino acids. Trimming pared 3 bases from V and 1 base from J, leaving 3 bases between. In germline, CDR1 is DFQATT, CDR2 SNEGSKA (reference sequence).